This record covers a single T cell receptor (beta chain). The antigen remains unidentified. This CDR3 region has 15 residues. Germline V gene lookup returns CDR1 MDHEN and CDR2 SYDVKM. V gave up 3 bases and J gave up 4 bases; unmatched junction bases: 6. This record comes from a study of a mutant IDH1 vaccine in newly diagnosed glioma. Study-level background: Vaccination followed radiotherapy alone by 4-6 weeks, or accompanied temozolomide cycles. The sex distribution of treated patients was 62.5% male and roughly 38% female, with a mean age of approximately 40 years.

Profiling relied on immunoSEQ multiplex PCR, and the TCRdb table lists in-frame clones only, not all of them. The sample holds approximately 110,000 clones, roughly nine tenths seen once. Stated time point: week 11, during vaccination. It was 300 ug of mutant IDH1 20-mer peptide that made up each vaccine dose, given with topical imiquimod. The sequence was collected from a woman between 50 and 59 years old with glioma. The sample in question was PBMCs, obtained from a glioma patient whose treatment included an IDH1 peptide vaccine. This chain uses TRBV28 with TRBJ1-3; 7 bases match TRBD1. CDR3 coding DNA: TGTGCCAGCAGTTTGGGGACAGTCTCGGGAAACACCATATATTTT. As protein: CASSLGTVSGNTIYF.